Given below is one T cell receptor (beta chain) in context. Antigen: not known. These data originate in a study of cytomegalovirus exposure and HLA in healthy donors. On the study more broadly: The study placed about 86% of its 398 genotyped donors in the Caucasian-associated ancestry cluster.

There are 14 residues in the CDR3. Per germline, CDR1 SGHNT and CDR2 YYREEE (reference sequence). Trimming cost V 2 bases and J 3 bases; bases outside gene matches: 2. 13 Jbeta primers and 60 Vbeta primers were used for the PCR. Clones were sequenced by immunoSEQ multiplex PCR, and TCRdb holds only the in-frame ones, with some missing. This table has around 180,000 clones, over 70% appearing once. Study findings and constraints: In terms of immune exposure information, only CMV serostatus was available.

The TCR comes from a woman aged 50 to 65 in good health and CMV-seronegative. V usage is TRBV5-4 and J usage is TRBJ2-1, with 7 bases lining up with TRBD2. Sequencing used PBMCs. CDR3 bases: TGTGCCAGCAGCTTATCGGGAGGCTACAATGAGCAGTTCTTC. This translates into CASSLSGGYNEQFF.